This is a list of T cell receptor beta chains from one sample in a study of cytomegalovirus exposure and HLA in healthy donors. This table comes from immunoSEQ multiplex PCR, and its TCRdb copy is limited to in-frame clones, with some not included. There are over 85,000 clones in the sample; 67% occur only once, and 2.1% lies in the top ten. Source material: PBMCs. Receptors were obtained from a man aged 30 to 39 in good health and CMV-seronegative. Each CDR3 is given with its conserved first and last residue.

V gene,CDR3 protein
TRBV18,CASSPNPGTGSGSEQFF
TRBV7-9,CASSTTGQGNTEAFF
TRBV6-7,CASSYEGQTTSGTYEQYF
TRBV4-1,CASSQDFPVNYGYTF
TRBV27,CASSFKGLGFTGELFF
TRBV7-6,CASSPDSSMNTEAFF
TRBV5-1,CASSFPSPEQYF
TRBV27,CASRWGGGPPDTQYF
TRBV4-1,CASSQDIGQPYEQYF
TRBV4-2,CASSQELAGGTDTQYF
TRBV21-1,CASSNAADPSNYGYTF
TRBV18,CASSPQTGGTGELFF
TRBV27,CASSLSLGVRAYEQYF
TRBV7-2,CASSRQGAMNTEAFF
TRBV27,CAGSLGQGAETQYF
TRBV27,CASGLGVGNTEAFF